These 11 T cell receptor beta chains were sequenced from one sample in a study of blood T cell repertoires in COVID-19. Measured with immunoSEQ multiplex PCR; TCRdb has only the in-frame clones, and not every one. The table has roughly 160,000 clones, about 80% seen once. Sequencing used PBMCs or T cells enriched from blood (not recorded which). The receptors derive from a woman aged 70-85 years in a cohort exposed to, infected with or recovered from COVID-19 (not recorded which).

The rearrangement uses TRBV21-1 and TRBJ1-1. TRBV21-1 is assigned pseudogene status. This CDR3 spans 10 amino acids. The CDR3 spells CASRLGEAFF. The CDR3 region has the DNA TGTGCCAGCAGACTCGGGGAAGCTTTCTTT.

This chain connects TRBV5-4 to TRBJ2-7; 7 bases agree with TRBD2. Trimming at V came to 4 bases and at J to 2 bases, leaving 9 bases not matched to a gene. Germline CDR1 is SGHNT and CDR2 is YYREEE (reference sequence). This CDR3 spans 15 amino acids. CDR3 in amino acids: CASSQRTSIPYEQYF. For the CDR3, the DNA is TGTGCCAGCAGCCAGCGGACTAGTATACCCTACGAGCAGTACTTC.

The chain uses TRBV7-9 and TRBJ2-7; TRBD1 might be the D (5 bases). CDR1 and CDR2 (germline): SEHNR, FQNEAQ (reference sequence). The CDR3 runs 14 residues. V dropped 1 base and J dropped 6 bases, with 13 bases sitting between them. The CDR3 region has the DNA TGTGCCAGCAGCTTAGGCTTTCAGGGTGGCGAGCAGTACTTC. Translating gives CASSLGFQGGEQYF.

The chain joins TRBV3-1 (or the pseudogene TRBV3-2) to TRBJ2-7; 11 bases match TRBD2. Germline V gene lookup returns CDR1 LGHDT and CDR2 YNNKEL (reference sequence). CDR3 size: 20 residues. The ends lost 0 bases at V and 4 bases at J; junction bases unmatched: 17. The CDR3 reads CASSQDGASGRPAFCYEQYF. DNA of the CDR3: TGTGCCAGCAGCCAAGATGGCGCTAGCGGGAGGCCCGCTTTCTGTTACGAGCAGTACTTC.

The chain employs TRBV5-4 and TRBJ2-3, with TRBD2 as a possible D gene (6 bases). The CDR3 extends over 15 amino acids. In germline, CDR1 is SGHNT, CDR2 YYREEE (reference sequence). The ends were cut back, 4 bases at V and 0 bases at J, with 12 bases in the middle. The CDR3 DNA sequence: TGTGCCAGCAGCGGGGGAGGCTCCAGCACAGATACGCAGTATTTT. Amino acid sequence: CASSGGGSSTDTQYF. Combining the CDR3 with reference TRBV5-4 and TRBJ2-3 gives the whole variable domain ETGVTQSPTHLIKTRGQQVTLRCSSQSGHNTVSWYQQALGQGPQFIFQYYREEENGRGNFPPRFSGLQFPNYSSELNVNALELDDSALYLCASSGGGSSTDTQYFGPGTRLTVL.

V gene TRBV7-2 combines with J gene TRBJ2-7, with 11 bases identical to TRBD1. The CDR3 is made up of 13 amino acids. V shed 6 bases and J 6 bases; nucleotides not matched to a gene: 4. The germline V gene has CDR1 SGHTA and CDR2 FQGNSA. CDR3 region: CASRPGTGGEQYF. The CDR3, as DNA: TGTGCCAGCAGGCCCGGGACAGGGGGCGAGCAGTACTTC.

This rearrangement joins TRBV7-2 to TRBJ1-2; D is possibly TRBD1 (6 bases). The V end was cut by 5 bases, the J end by 4 bases, with 23 bases between. CDR1 SGHTA and CDR2 FQGNSA come from the germline V gene. CDR3 length: 17 residues. CDR3 protein: CASSPNMRGGSGYGYTF. CDR3 nucleotides: TGTGCCAGCAGCCCCAATATGAGGGGGGGGTCGGGCTATGGCTACACCTTC.

This clone was counted between two and nine times. The chain couples TRBV30 to TRBJ1-5, with TRBD1 as a possible D gene (5 bases). Germline CDR1 is GTSNPN and CDR2 is SVGIG (reference sequence). Trimming cost V 2 bases and J 5 bases, with 10 bases left between them. The CDR3 consists of 13 residues. CDR3 nucleotides: TGTGCCTGGAGTAGGCGGGGCGATCAGCCCCAGCATTTT. The encoded protein is CAWSRRGDQPQHF.

The chain is built from TRBV27 and TRBJ1-2; 12 nucleotides agree with TRBD1. CDR1 is MNHEY, CDR2 SMNVEV, per germline (reference sequence). V was pared by 5 bases and J by 3 bases, with 10 bases of the junction left unmatched. This CDR3 spans 17 amino acids. The CDR3 is CASSDRDRGQLDYGYTF. CDR3 coding DNA: TGTGCCAGCAGTGACCGGGACAGGGGGCAACTGGACTATGGCTACACCTTC.

The rearrangement links TRBV6-5 to TRBJ2-7, with 7 bases fitting TRBD1. Germline CDR1 reads MNHEY; CDR2 reads SVGAGI. The V gene end was trimmed by 5 bases and the J gene end by 6 bases; junction bases not matched to a gene: 4. This CDR3 has 12 amino acids. CDR3 amino acids: CASSRRQGEQYF. The DNA of the CDR3 is TGTGCCAGCAGTCGACGACAGGGCGAGCAGTACTTC.

The chain combines TRBV7-2 with TRBJ2-3; 9 bases are a match to TRBD2. V trimming: 4 bases; J trimming: 4 bases; junction bases outside the gene matches: 12. Germline values: CDR1 SGHTA, CDR2 FQGNSA. This CDR3 has 17 residues. The CDR3 DNA is TGTGCCAGCAGCTCACAAGCAGGGCTAGCGGGATCAGATACGCAGTATTTT. It codes for CASSSQAGLAGSDTQYF. The full variable domain, with the rest looked up from reference TRBV7-2 and TRBJ2-3, is GAGVSQSPSNKVTEKGKDVELRCDPISGHTALYWYRQSLGQGLEFLIYFQGNSAPDKSGLPSDRFSAERTGGSVSTLTIQRTQQEDSAVYLCASSSQAGLAGSDTQYFGPGTRLTVL.